This TCR beta chain was sequenced during a study of shared clonotypes between healthy human individuals. General study findings and limits: Richness estimates generally favored naive over memory subsets. Approximately 4.6% of naive CD4 clonotypes were common to several donors.

The genomic DNA of each subset was split evenly across several immunoSEQ plates. Only in-frame clones appear in the TCRdb table, and some are missing; sequencing was by immunoSEQ multiplex PCR. The sample lists about 1.5 million clones, roughly 96% occurring once. Trimming shortened V by 8 bases and J by 2 bases, and 14 bases separated the two germline ends. The CDR3 totals 14 residues. CDR1 is SGHTA and CDR2 is FQGNSA in the germline V gene. Notes on this clone: Its specificity is not known.

This chain connects TRBV7-2 to TRBJ2-3; D is possibly TRBD2 (6 bases). The sequence came from a man in his thirties or forties in good health. Sequencing was carried out using naive CD4+ T cells sorted from blood. Subset here: CD45RA+ positively selected. In nucleotides, the CDR3 is TGTGCCAGCCGGGCTAGCGAAAACACAGATACGCAGTATTTT. This sequence encodes CASRASENTDTQYF.